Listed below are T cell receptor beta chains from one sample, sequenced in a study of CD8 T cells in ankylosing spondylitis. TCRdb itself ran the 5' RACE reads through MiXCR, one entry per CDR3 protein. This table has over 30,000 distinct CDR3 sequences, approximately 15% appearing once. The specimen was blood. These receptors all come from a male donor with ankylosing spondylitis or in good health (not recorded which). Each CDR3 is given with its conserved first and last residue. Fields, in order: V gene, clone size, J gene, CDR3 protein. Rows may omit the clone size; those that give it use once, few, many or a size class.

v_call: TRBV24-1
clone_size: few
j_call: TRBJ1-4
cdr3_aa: CATSGGPSTNEKLFF

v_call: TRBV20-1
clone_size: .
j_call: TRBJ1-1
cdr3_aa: CSARPLTGVAFF

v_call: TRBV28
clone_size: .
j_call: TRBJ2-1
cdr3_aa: CASRAAIPRNEQFF

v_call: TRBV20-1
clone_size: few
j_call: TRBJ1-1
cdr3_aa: CSARLADTEAFF

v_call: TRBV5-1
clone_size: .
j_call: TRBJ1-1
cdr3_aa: CASSLADWDQAFF

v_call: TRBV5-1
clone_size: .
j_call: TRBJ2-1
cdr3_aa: CASSWGTNYNEQFF

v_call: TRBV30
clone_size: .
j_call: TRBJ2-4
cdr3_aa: CAWSVGQLAKNIQYF

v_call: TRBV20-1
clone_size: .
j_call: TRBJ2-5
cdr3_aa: CSARLTGSETQYF

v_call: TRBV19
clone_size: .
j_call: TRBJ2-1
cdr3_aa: CASNVRGNEQFF

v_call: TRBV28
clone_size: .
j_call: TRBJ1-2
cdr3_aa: CASLDSLPNYGYTF

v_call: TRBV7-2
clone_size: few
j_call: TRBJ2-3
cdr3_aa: CASSPLVFTDTQYF

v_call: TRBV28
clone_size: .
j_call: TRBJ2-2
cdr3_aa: CASSQRRDKNTGELFF

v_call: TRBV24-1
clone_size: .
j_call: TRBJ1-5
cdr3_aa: CATSGPAGNQPQHF

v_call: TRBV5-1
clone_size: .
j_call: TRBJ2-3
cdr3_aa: CASSLAGNQDTQYF

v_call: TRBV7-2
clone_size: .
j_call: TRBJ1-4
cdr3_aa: CASSVSLGKLFF

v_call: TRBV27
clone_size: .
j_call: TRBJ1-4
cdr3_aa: CASSFDGPNEKLFF

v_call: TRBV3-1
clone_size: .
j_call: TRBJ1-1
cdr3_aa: CASSQVRNTEAFF

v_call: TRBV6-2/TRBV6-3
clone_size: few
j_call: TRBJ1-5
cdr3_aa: CASSYFSSNQPQHF

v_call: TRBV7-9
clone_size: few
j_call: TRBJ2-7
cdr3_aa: CASSPNYPYEQYF

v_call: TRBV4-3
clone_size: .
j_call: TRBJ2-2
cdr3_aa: CASSQDLTTGELFF

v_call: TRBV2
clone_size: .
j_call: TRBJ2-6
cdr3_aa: CASSGLTGANVLTF

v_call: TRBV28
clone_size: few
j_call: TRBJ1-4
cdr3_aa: CASSLKGLLGDEKLFF

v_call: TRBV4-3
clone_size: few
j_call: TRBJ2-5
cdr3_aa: CASSQDRSSGFTQYF

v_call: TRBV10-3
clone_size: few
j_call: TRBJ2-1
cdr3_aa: CAIREEVGTSNEQFF

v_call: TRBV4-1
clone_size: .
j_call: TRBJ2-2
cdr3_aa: CASSQREGTGELFF

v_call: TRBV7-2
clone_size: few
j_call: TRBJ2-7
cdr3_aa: CASSFGVREQYF

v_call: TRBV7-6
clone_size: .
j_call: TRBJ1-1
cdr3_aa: CASSLMGGTEAFF

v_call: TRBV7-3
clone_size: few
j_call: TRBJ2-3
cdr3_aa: CASSPLTGLPDTQYF

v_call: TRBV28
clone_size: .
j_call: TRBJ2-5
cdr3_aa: CASALTSGTAQETQYF

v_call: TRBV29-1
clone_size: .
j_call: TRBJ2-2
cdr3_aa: CSVGGTVNTGELFF

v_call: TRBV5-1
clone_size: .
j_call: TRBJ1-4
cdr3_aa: CASSLVAGQNEKLFF

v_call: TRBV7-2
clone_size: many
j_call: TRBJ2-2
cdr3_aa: CASSWTGGFTGELFF

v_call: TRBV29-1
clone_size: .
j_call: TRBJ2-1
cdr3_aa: CSVERQDYNEQFF

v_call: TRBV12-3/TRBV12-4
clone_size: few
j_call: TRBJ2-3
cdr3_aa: CASSFYTSGGSHTQYF